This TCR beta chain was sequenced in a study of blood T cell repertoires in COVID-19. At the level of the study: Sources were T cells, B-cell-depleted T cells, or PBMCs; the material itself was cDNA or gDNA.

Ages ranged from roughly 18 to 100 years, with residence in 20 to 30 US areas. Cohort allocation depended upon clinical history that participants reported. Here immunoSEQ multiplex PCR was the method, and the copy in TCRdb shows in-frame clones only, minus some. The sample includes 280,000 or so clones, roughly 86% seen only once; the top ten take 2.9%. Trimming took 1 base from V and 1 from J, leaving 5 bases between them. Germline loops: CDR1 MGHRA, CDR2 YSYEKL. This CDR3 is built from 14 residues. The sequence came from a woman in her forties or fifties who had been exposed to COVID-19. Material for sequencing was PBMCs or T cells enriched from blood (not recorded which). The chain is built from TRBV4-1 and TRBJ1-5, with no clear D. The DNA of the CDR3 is TGCGCCAGCAGCCAAGGGCTGAGCAATCAGCCCCAGCATTTT. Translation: CASSQGLSNQPQHF.